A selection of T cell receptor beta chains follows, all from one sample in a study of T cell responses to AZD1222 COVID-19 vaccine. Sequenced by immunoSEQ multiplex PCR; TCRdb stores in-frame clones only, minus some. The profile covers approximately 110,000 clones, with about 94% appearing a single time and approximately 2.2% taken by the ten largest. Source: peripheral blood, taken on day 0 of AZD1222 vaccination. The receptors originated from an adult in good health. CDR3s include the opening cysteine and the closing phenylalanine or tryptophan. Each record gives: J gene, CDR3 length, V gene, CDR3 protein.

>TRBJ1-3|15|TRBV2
CASSEGRVVGNTIYF
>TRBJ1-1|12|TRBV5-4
CASSLPRTEAFF
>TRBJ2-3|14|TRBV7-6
CASSLGASSDTQYF
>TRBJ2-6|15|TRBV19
CASHFQGSGANVLTF
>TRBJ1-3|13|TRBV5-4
CASSLISGNTIYF
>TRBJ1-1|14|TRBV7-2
CASSLAMGGTEAFF
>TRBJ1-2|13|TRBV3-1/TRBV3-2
CASSQVKGYGYTF
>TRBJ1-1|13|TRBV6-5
CASSYDLNTEAFF
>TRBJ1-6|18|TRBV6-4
CASSDSLRWDRDDSPLHF
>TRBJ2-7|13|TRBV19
CASRDRGSDEQYF
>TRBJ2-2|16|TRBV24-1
CATSGSAGANTGELFF
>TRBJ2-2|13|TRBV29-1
CSGTYLNTGELFF
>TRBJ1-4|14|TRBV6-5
CASRMDREGEKLFF
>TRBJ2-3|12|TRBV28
CATDRGADTQYF
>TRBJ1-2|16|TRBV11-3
CASSHSPGQGTTGYTF
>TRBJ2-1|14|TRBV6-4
CATSINGEYNGQFF
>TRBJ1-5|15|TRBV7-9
CASSLSQGASQPQHF
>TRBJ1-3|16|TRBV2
CASSGQVNHSGNTIYF
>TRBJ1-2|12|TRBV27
CASRGGLYGYTF
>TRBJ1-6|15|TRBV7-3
CASSFSGTENSPLHF
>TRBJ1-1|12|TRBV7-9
CASSQGGWEAFF
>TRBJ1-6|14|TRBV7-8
CASSSRGERSPLHF
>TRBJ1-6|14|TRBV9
CASTYKGENSPLHF
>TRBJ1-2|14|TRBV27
CASRDRQINYGYTF
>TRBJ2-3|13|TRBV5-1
CASSFAGRDTQYF
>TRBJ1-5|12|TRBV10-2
CASSDPNQPQHF
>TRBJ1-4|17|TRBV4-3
CASSQDRGDPGEEKLFF
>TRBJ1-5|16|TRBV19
CASSIGTPFGNQPQHF
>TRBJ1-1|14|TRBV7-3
CASSFGGGNTEAFF
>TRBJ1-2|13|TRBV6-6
CASSYLTGDGYTF
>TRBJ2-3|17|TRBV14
CASSQVSAREIGDTQYF
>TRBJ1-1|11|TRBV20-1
CSALETPEAFF
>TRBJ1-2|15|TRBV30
CAWSTGQGANYGYTF
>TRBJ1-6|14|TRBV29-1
CSVGEGGVNSPLHF
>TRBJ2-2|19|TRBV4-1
CASSQGRFGGESNTGELFF